The source of this TCR beta chain is a study of shared clonotypes between healthy human individuals. Study information: Donor composition was a couple of women and three men, aged 18 to 49.

On this clone: Antigen specificity is unknown.

Trimming cost V 4 bases and J 5 bases; bases outside gene matches: 6. Germline V gene data show CDR1 as MGHDK and CDR2 as SYGVNS. The CDR3 contains 16 residues. Whole-study findings and limits: Specimens sampled were limited to blood, with tissue repertoires likely differing. Researchers found naive subsets generally carried larger estimated richness than memory subsets.

It was roughly 190 ng DNA, tens of thousands of T cell genomes, that sorted-subset replicate PCRs used. Clones were sequenced by immunoSEQ multiplex PCR, and TCRdb holds only the in-frame ones, with some missing. The sample contains around 1.6 million clones, approximately 98% of which appear only once. J is TRBJ2-2 and V is TRBV25-1; 11 bases match TRBD2. Input material: naive CD4+ T cells sorted from blood. Indicated subset: CD45RA+ positively selected. The clonotype originates from a man younger than 45 in good health. CDR3 sequence (DNA): TGTGCCAGCAGTGGACTAGCGGGGAAACTAACCGGGGAGCTGTTTTTT. It codes for CASSGLAGKLTGELFF.